The present TCR beta chain was sequenced within a study of T cells in Graves' hyperthyroidism and ophthalmopathy. This clonotype appeared once. Its antigen is unknown. RNA transcripts served as the template for amplifying TCR beta CDR3 regions. Initially, a first-round RT-PCR of the TCR CDR3 employed the HTBI primer set. TCRdb reprocessed the multiplex PCR reads with MiXCR, giving one entry per CDR3 protein. The sample carries 400,000 or so distinct CDR3 sequences, more than 12% recorded once. V lost 2 bases to trimming and J lost 5 bases, with 4 bases between them. The CDR3 totals 13 residues. General observations from the study: The model's output predicted ophthalmopathy at a median of around 7 months prior to onset.

The sequencing sample was made of blood. The gene calls are TRBV12-3 or TRBV12-4 and TRBJ1-6; D gene unclear. This sequence was found in a woman aged 25 to 39 with Graves' ophthalmopathy. CDR3 protein: CASSLTDNSPLHF. The CDR3 DNA reads TGTGCCAGCAGTTTAACTGATAATTCACCCCTCCACTTT.